This entry features one TCR beta chain sequence. Seattle patients were enrolled during active infection and followed longitudinally. This specimen belongs to a study of blood T cell repertoires in COVID-19. Study-wide context: Sites in the United States, Italy and Spain provided acute and convalescent COVID-19 samples. Sources were T cells, B-cell-depleted T cells, or PBMCs; the material itself was cDNA or gDNA.

In the original processing: Amplification from reference gene primers served as the basis for estimated nucleated cell counts. Profiled with immunoSEQ multiplex PCR; TCRdb holds only in-frame clones, not every one. V and J calls and clone size come straight from that table; D and trimming were deduced from the DNA. This table has about 150,000 clones, 75% to 85% appearing once. The TCR comes from a woman aged 60-75 years with COVID-19, enrolled during active disease. Specimen: peripheral blood.

The CDR3 nucleotides read TGCGCCAGCAGCCTCGATGGGCGGGGGACCATTAATGAAAAACTGTTTTTT. This encodes CASSLDGRGTINEKLFF. The rearrangement uses TRBV5-1 and TRBJ1-4; maybe TRBD1 (5 bases). The V end lost 4 bases, the J end lost 4 bases, and 20 bases lay between the germline ends. This CDR3 comprises 17 residues. Germline assignment: CDR1 SGHRS and CDR2 YFSETQ.